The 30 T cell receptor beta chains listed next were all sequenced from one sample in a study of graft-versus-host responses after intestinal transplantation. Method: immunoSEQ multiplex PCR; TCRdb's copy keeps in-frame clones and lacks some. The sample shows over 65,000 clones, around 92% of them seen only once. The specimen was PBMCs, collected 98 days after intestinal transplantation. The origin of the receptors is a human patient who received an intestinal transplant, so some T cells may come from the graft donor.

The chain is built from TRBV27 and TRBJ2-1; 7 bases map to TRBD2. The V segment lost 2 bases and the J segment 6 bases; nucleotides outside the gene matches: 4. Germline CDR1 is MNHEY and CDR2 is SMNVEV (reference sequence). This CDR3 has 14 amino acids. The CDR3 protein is CASSLGGGPNEQFF. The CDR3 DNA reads TGTGCCAGCAGTTTAGGGGGAGGGCCCAATGAGCAGTTCTTC.

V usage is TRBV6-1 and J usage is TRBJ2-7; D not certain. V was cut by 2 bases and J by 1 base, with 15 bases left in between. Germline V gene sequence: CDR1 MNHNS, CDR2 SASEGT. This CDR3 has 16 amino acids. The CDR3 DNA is TGTGCCAGCAGTGAAATGGTCGCCGCTTCATCCTACGAGCAGTACTTC. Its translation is CASSEMVAASSYEQYF.

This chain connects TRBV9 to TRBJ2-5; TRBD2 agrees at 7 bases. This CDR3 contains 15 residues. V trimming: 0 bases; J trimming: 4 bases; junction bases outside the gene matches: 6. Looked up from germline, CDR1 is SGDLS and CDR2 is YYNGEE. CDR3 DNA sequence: TGTGCCAGCAGCGTAGTAGGATCGGGGGGAGAGACCCAGTACTTC. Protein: CASSVVGSGGETQYF.

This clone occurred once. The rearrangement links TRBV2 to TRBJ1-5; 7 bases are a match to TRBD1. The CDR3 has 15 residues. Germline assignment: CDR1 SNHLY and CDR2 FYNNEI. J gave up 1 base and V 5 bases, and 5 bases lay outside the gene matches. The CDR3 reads CASSPNRGSNQPQHF. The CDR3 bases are TGTGCCAGCAGTCCCAACAGGGGCAGCAATCAGCCCCAGCATTTT.

CDR3: CASSHSPMLAGGPGELFF. CDR3 nucleotides: TGCGCCAGCAGCCATTCGCCTATGCTAGCGGGAGGGCCCGGGGAGCTGTTTTTT. This chain joins TRBV4-1 and TRBJ2-2; 12 positions match TRBD2. This CDR3 spans 18 amino acids. Germline CDR1 and CDR2: MGHRA and YSYEKL. V trimming: 3 bases; J trimming: 6 bases; junction bases outside the gene matches: 11.

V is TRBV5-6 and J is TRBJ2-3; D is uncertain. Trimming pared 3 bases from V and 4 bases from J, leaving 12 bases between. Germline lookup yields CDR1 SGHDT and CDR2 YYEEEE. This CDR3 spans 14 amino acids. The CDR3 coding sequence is TGTGCCAGCAGCTCCGAATTCCATCCAGATACGCAGTATTTT. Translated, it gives CASSSEFHPDTQYF.

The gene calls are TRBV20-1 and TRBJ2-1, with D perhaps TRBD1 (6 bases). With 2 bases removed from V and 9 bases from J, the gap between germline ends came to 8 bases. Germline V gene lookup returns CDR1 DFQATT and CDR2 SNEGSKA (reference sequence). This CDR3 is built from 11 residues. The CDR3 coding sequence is TGCAGTGCTAGACAGGGGATTGAGCAGTTCTTC. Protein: CSARQGIEQFF.

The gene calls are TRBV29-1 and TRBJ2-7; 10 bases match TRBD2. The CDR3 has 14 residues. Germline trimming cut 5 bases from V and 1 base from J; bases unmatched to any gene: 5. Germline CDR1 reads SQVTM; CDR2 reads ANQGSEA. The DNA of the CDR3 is TGCAGCGTTAAGCGGGAGGGCCCATCCTACGAGCAGTACTTC. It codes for CSVKREGPSYEQYF.

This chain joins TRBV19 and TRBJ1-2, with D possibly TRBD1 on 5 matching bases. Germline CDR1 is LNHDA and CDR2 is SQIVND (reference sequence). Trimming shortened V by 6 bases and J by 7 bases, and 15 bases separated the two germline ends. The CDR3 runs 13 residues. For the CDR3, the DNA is TGTGCCAGTAGCCTTTTAGACAGCTTTGGCTACACCTTC. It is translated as CASSLLDSFGYTF.

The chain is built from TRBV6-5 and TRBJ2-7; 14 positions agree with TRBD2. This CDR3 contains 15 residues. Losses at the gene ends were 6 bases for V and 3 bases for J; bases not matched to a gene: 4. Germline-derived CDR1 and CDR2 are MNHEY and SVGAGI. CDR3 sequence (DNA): TGTGCCAGCAGAAAGGGGACTAGCGGGAGCTACGAGCAGTACTTC. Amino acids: CASRKGTSGSYEQYF.

CDR3 protein: CASSPTGTSGLYGELFF. The CDR3 DNA sequence: TGTGCCAGCTCACCCACCGGGACTAGCGGGCTGTACGGGGAGCTGTTTTTT. The chain combines TRBV18 with TRBJ2-2; TRBD2 matches 12 bases. CDR1 and CDR2 (germline): KGHSH, LQKENI. The CDR3 is 17 amino acids. V was clipped by 3 bases and J by 7 bases; unmatched bases: 9.

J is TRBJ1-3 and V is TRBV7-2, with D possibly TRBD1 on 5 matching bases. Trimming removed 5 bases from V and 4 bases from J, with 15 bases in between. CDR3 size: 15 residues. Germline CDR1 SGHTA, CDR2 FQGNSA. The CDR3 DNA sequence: TGTGCCAGCAGCGCATACTCCAGGGCCGGAAACACCATATATTTT. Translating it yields CASSAYSRAGNTIYF.

DNA for the CDR3: TGTGCCAGCAGTTACGGGCGCGGGGGGGGCGAGACCCAGTACTTC. This codes for CASSYGRGGGETQYF. The V and J genes are TRBV6-5 and TRBJ2-5, with 9 bases aligning to TRBD2. Germline CDR1 is MNHEY and CDR2 is SVGAGI. V shed 2 bases, J shed 5 bases, and the junction held 6 bases outside the gene matches. This CDR3 spans 15 amino acids.

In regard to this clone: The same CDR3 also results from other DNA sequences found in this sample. The chain's CDR3 is CASSMEGLETQYF. CDR3 nucleotide sequence: TGTGCCAGTAGTATGGAGGGTTTGGAGACCCAGTACTTC. The chain carries TRBV19 and TRBJ2-5, with a tentative D call TRBD2 (6 bases). V lost 3 bases to trimming and J lost 5 bases, with 10 bases between them. The CDR3 covers 13 residues. CDR1 is LNHDA, CDR2 SQIVND, per germline (reference sequence).

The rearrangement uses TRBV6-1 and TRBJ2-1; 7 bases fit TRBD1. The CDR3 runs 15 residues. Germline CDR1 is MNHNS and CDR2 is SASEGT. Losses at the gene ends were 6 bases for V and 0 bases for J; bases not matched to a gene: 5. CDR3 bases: TGTGCCAGCAGAGGACAGGTCAACTCCTACAATGAGCAGTTCTTC. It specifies CASRGQVNSYNEQFF.

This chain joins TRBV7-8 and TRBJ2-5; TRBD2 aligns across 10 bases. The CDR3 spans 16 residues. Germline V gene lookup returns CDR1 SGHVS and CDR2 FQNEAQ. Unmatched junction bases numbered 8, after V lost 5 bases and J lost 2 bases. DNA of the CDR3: TGTGCCAGCAGCACCCGTCGACTAGCGGGTCAAGAGACCCAGTACTTC. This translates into CASSTRRLAGQETQYF.

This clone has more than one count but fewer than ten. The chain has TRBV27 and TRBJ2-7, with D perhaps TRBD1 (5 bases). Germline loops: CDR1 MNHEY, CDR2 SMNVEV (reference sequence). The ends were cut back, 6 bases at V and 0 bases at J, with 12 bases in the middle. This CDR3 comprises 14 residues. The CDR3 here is CASSPTVLSYEQYF. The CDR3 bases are TGTGCCAGCAGCCCGACAGTTCTCTCCTACGAGCAGTACTTC.

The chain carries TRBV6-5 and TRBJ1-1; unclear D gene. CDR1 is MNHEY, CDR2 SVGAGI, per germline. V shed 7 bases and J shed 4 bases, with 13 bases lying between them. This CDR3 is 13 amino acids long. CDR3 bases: TGTGCCAGCAACCCCGCGCGGAGCACTGAAGCTTTCTTT. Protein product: CASNPARSTEAFF.

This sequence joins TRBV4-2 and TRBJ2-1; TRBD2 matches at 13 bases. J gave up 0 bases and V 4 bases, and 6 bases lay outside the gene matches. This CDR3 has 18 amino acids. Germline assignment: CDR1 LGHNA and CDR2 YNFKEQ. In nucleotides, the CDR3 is TGTGCCAGCAGCCCAGGACTAGCGGGAGTCCCCTCCTACAATGAGCAGTTCTTC. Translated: CASSPGLAGVPSYNEQFF.

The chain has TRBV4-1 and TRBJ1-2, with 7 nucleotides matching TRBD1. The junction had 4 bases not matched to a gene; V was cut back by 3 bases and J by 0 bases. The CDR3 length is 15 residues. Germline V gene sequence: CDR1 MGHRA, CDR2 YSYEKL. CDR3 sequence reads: CASSHTGAPNYGYTF. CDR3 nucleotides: TGCGCCAGCAGCCACACAGGGGCCCCTAACTATGGCTACACCTTC.

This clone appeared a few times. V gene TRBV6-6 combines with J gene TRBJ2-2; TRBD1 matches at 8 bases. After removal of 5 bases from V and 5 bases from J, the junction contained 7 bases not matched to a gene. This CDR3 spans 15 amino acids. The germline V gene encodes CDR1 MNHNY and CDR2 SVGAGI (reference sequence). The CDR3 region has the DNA TGTGCCAGCAGTACCAACAGGGGGTTGACCGGGGAGCTGTTTTTT. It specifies CASSTNRGLTGELFF.

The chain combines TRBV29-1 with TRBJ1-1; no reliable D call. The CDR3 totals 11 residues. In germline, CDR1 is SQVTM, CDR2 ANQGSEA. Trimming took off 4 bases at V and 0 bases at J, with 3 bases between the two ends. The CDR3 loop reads CSVVLNTEAFF. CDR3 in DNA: TGCAGCGTTGTCCTGAACACTGAAGCTTTCTTT.

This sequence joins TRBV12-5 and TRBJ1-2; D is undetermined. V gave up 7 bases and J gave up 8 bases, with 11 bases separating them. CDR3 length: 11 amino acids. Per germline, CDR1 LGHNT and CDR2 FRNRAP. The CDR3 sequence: CASASGKGYTF. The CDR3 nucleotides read TGTGCTAGTGCCTCAGGTAAGGGCTACACCTTC.

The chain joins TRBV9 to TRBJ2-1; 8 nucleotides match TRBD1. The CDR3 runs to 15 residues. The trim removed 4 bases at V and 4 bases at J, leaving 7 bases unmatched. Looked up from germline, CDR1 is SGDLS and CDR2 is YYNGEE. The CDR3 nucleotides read TGTGCCAGCAGCTACCCACAGGGGGTATACAATGAGCAGTTCTTC. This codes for CASSYPQGVYNEQFF.

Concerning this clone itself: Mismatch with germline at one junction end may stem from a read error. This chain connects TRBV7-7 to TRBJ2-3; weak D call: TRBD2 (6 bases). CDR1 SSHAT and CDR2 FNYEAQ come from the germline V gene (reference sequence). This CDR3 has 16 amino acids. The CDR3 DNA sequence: TGTGCTAGCAGCTTAGGCACGGCGCGGGGTACAGATACGCAGTATTTT. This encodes CASSLGTARGTDTQYF.

In DNA, the CDR3 is TGTGCCAGCACGGGACAGGTACATCAGCCCCAGCATTTT. This translates into CASTGQVHQPQHF. The rearrangement joins TRBV6-1 to TRBJ1-5; TRBD1 aligns across 8 bases. With 7 bases clipped from V and 5 bases from J, the junction kept 4 bases outside the gene matches. This CDR3 spans 13 amino acids. CDR1 is MNHNS and CDR2 is SASEGT in the germline V gene.

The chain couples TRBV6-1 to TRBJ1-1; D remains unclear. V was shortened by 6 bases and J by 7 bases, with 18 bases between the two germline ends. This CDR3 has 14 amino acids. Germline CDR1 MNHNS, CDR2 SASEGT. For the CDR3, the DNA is TGTGCCAGCAGGAGGGCAGGCTATCAGGATGAAGCTTTCTTT. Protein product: CASRRAGYQDEAFF.

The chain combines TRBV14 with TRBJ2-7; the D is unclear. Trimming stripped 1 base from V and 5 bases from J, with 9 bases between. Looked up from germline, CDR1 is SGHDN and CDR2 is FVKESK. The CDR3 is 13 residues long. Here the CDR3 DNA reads TGTGCCAGCAGCCAAGTTCAAGGGAACGAGCAGTACTTC. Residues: CASSQVQGNEQYF.

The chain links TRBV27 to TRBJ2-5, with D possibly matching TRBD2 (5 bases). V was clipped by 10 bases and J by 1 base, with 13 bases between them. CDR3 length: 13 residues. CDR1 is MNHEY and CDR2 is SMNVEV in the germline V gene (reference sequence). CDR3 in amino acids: CAIHSAAQETQYF. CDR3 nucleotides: TGTGCCATCCATAGCGCCGCCCAAGAGACCCAGTACTTC.

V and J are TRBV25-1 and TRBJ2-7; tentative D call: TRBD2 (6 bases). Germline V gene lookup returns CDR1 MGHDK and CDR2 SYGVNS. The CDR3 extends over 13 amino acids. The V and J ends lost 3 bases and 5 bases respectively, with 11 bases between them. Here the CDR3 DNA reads TGTGCCAGCAGTGACAGGTGGGGGGACGAGCAGTACTTC. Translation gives CASSDRWGDEQYF.